This entry concerns a single T cell receptor (beta chain). Its matching antigen is unknown. These data come from a study of vaccination effects on CD4 cells after COVID-19. This CDR3 spans 15 amino acids. The V and J ends lost 1 base and 4 bases respectively, with 12 bases between them. The germline V gene has CDR1 SGHRS and CDR2 YFSETQ. Antigen-specific CD4+ T cells were first expanded with viral peptide pools by the ViraFEST assay and only then sequenced. Scientists isolated CD4+ T cells after an approximately 10-day culture period ended. Nobody among the vaccine recipients had prior SARS-CoV-2 infection (nucleocapsid antibodies were negative). Profiled with immunoSEQ multiplex PCR; TCRdb holds only in-frame clones, not every one. Of roughly 21,000 clones listed, roughly 73% are singletons.

The V and J genes are TRBV5-1 and TRBJ1-5; maybe TRBD1 (5 bases). The specimen was CD4+ T cells from PBMCs cultured with HCoV-NL63 spike peptides, collected before COVID-19 vaccination. The receptor comes from a human donor who received a COVID-19 vaccine. In nucleotides, the CDR3 is TGCGCCAGCAGCTTGTCTGGGCAGGGTAATCAGCCCCAGCATTTT. Residues: CASSLSGQGNQPQHF.